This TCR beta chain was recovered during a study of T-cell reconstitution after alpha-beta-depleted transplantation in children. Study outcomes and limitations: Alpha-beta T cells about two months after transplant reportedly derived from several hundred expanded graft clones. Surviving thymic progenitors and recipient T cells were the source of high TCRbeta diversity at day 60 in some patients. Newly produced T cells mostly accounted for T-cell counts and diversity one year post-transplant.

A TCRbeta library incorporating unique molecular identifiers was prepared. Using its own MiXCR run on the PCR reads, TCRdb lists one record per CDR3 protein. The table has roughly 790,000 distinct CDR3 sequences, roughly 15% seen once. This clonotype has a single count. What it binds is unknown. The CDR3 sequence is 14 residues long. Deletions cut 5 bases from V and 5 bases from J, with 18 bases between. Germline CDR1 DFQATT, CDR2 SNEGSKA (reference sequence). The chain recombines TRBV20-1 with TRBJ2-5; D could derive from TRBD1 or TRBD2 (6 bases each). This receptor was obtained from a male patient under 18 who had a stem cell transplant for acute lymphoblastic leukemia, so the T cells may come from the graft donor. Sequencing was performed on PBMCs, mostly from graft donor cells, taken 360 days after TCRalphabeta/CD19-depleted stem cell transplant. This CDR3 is CSADDWGAGETQYF. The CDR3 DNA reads TGCAGTGCTGACGATTGGGGGGCTGGGGAGACCCAGTACTTC.